Below are 6 T cell receptor beta chains sequenced from a single sample in a study of regulatory T cells in long-lasting Graves disease. Time point indicated: newly diagnosed GD, antithyroid drugs for less than 3 months. Isolated PBMC RNA provided the starting material for the TCR library. The authors built TCR beta libraries using iRepertoire HTBI primers and Arm-PCR of CDR3 regions. Via MiXCR, TCRdb re-called the multiplex PCR reads, giving one row per CDR3 protein. Here the sample spans around 250,000 distinct CDR3 sequences, 20% being singletons. The sequences come from peripheral blood mononuclear cells (PBMCs), collected at new diagnosis, from a patient treated with antithyroid drugs. Receptor source: a female donor with Graves disease.

Many counts were recorded for this clonotype. The CDR3 spells CATSEWGTGGDETQYF. The CDR3 bases are TGTGCCACCAGTGAATGGGGGACAGGGGGCGATGAGACCCAGTACTTC. This chain connects TRBV24-1 to TRBJ2-5; TRBD1 aligns across 12 bases. The germline V gene encodes CDR1 KGHDR and CDR2 SFDVKD. This CDR3 region has 16 residues. The J segment lost 5 bases and the V segment lost 4 bases, leaving 7 bases of the junction unmatched.

In its sample, this clonotype was seen a few times. This sequence joins TRBV4-1 and TRBJ2-7, with a weak D call TRBD2 (6 bases). The CDR3 contains 13 residues. Germline CDR1 and CDR2: MGHRA and YSYEKL. Trimming pared 3 bases from V and 6 bases from J, leaving 12 bases between. The CDR3 nucleotides read TGCGCCAGCAGCCAGGGGCAGGGAGGCGAGCAGTACTTC. It codes for CASSQGQGGEQYF.

A word on this clonotype: With a much larger clone just one base away, this may be a read error. The chain has TRBV6-1 and TRBJ1-5; no firm D call. Germline V CDR1 and CDR2: MNHNS, SASEGT. This CDR3 has 14 amino acids. Trimming pared 3 bases from V and 2 bases from J, leaving 8 bases between. The CDR3 DNA is TGTGCCAGCAGTGATACAGATCGCAATCAGCCCCAGCATTTT. Translation: CASSDTDRNQPQHF.

The rearrangement links TRBV9 to TRBJ1-4; a possible D gene is TRBD1 (6 bases). The CDR3 has 15 amino acids. The ends were cut back, 0 bases at V and 6 bases at J, with 12 bases in the middle. Germline V gene sequence: CDR1 SGDLS, CDR2 YYNGEE. CDR3 DNA: TGTGCCAGCAGCGTAGACTACAGGGCGGATGAAAAACTGTTTTTT. Encoded protein: CASSVDYRADEKLFF.

This clonotype was detected many times. The rearrangement joins TRBV7-2 to TRBJ2-1, with 12 positions matching TRBD2. Per germline, CDR1 SGHTA and CDR2 FQGNSA. The V and J ends lost 4 bases and 6 bases, in that order; junction bases with no gene match: 4. The CDR3 sequence is 15 residues long. DNA of the CDR3: TGTGCCAGCAGCTCCGGACTAGCGGGGATCAATGAGCAGTTCTTC. It specifies CASSSGLAGINEQFF.

About this clonotype itself: This probably arose from a read error, given a far larger clone one base away. The rearrangement joins TRBV6-1 to TRBJ2-7; 11 bases match TRBD1. Germline V lookup: CDR1 MNHNS, CDR2 SASEGT. V was clipped by 3 bases and J by 7 bases; unmatched bases: 14. The CDR3 totals 17 residues. The DNA of the CDR3 is TGTGCCAGCAGTGAGGGATGGACAGGGGGCGCTTACAATGAGCAGTACTTC. Its translation is CASSEGWTGGAYNEQYF.